This TCR beta chain was captured by sequencing in a study of yellow fever vaccine responses in identical twins. As regards this clonotype: The antigen is undetermined.

Points from the study as a whole: Twins showed a vaccine T cell response that reportedly seemed partly convergent, partly personalized.

V dropped 4 bases and J dropped 2 bases, with 4 bases sitting between them. The germline V gene encodes CDR1 DFQATT and CDR2 SNEGSKA (reference sequence). CDR3 length: 11 amino acids. A single record per CDR3 protein comes from TCRdb applying MiXCR to the RT-PCR reads. This sample carries about 13,000 distinct CDR3 sequences, roughly 86% of them seen once, and the ten largest clones take approximately 1.5%. This material consisted of T cells from blood (PBMCs), unsorted or a sorted subset (not recorded which), taken before or after yellow fever vaccination (not recorded which). The clonotype was recovered from a young woman who received the yellow fever vaccine. The chain combines TRBV20-1 with TRBJ2-3; no firm D call. This CDR3 reads CSAKITDTQYF. The CDR3 DNA is TGCAGTGCTAAGATCACAGATACGCAGTATTTT.